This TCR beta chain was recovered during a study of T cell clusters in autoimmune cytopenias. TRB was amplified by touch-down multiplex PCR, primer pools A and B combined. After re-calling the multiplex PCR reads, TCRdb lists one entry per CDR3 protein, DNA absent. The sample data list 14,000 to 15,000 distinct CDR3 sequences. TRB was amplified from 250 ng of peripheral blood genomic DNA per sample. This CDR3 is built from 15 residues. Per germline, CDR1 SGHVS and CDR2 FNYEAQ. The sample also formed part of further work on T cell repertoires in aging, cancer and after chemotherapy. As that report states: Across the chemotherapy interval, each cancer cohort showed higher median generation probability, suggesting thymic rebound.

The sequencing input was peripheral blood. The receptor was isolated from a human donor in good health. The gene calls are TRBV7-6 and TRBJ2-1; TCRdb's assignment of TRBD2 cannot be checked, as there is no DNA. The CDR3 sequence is CASSFSLETSEEQFF.